This TCR beta chain is drawn from a study of identical twins. Regarding this clonotype: Its antigen remains unknown. A much larger clone lies one base from this, so it may be a read error.

There are 16 residues in the CDR3. Study outcomes and limitations: Partial confounding of zero-insertion analyses by invariant MAIT and iNKT cells was possible. It was out-of-frame TCR alpha sharing in monozygotic twins that models underestimated. Beta out-of-frame sequences displayed a weaker excess of sharing between twins.

In TCRdb, the 5' RACE reads were re-called with MiXCR into one record per CDR3 protein. The table lists approximately 1.8 million distinct CDR3 sequences, around 29% of them singletons, with 0.25% to 0.3% in the top ten. V usage is TRBV12-3 or TRBV12-4 and J usage is TRBJ2-5; the D is unclear. This clonotype was sampled from a newborn girl in good health. The sequencing input was cord blood. The CDR3 loop is CASGLALLLSEETQYF. The CDR3 bases are TGTGCCAGCGGTTTAGCTCTACTGCTTTCCGAAGAGACCCAGTACTTC.